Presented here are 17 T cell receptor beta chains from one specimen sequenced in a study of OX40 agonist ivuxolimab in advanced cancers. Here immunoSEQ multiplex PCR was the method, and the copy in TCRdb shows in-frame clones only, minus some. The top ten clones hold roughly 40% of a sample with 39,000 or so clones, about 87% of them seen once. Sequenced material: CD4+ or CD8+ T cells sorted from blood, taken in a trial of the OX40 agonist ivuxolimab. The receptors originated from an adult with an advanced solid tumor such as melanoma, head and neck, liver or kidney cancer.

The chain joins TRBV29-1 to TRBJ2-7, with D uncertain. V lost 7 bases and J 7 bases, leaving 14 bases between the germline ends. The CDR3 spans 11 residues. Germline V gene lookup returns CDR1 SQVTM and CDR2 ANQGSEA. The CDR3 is CSAVWASEQYF. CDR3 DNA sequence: TGCAGCGCCGTTTGGGCGTCTGAGCAGTACTTC.

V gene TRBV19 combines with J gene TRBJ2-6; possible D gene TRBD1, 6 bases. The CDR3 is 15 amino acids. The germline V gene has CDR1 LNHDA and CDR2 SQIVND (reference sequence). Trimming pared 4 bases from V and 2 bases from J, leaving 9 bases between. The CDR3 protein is CASSTRTAGANVLTF. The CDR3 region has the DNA TGTGCCAGTAGTACCCGGACAGCTGGGGCCAACGTCCTGACTTTC.

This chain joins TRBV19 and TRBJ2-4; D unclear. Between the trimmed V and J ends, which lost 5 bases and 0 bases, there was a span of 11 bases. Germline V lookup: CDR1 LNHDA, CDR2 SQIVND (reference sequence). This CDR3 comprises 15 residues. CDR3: CASSQKGLAKNIQYF. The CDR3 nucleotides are TGTGCCAGTAGTCAAAAGGGCTTAGCCAAAAACATTCAGTACTTC.

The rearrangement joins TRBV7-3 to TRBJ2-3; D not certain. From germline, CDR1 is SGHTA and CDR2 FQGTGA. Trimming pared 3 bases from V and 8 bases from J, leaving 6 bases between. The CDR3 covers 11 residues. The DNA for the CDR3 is TGTGCCAGCAGCTTTCTGGGTACGCAGTATTTT. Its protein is CASSFLGTQYF.

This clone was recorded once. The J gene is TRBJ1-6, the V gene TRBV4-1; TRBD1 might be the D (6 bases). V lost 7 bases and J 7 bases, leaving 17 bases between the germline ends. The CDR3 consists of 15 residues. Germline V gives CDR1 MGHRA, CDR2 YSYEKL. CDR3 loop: CASTGGAPANSPLHF. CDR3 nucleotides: TGCGCCAGCACCGGGGGGGCCCCAGCAAATTCACCCCTCCACTTT.

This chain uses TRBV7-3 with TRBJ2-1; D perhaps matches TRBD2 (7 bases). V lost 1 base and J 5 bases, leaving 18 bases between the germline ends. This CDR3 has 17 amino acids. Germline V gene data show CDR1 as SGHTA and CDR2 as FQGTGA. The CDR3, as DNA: TGTGCCAGCAGCTTAATTTCCGCGGGGGCAATACACAATGAGCAGTTCTTC. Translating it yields CASSLISAGAIHNEQFF.

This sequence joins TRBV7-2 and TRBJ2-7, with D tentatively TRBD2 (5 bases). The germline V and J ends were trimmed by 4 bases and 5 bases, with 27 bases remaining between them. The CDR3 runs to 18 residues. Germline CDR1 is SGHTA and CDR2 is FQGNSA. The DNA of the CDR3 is TGTGCCAGCAGCTCCGAGACCGGTCTCGGGGAGTCAGGAAACGAGCAGTACTTC. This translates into CASSSETGLGESGNEQYF. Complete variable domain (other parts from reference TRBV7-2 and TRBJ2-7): GAGVSQSPSNKVTEKGKDVELRCDPISGHTALYWYRQSLGQGLEFLIYFQGNSAPDKSGLPSDRFSAERTGGSVSTLTIQRTQQEDSAVYLCASSSETGLGESGNEQYFGPGTRLTVT.

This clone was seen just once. CDR3 loop: CASVSSNTGELFF. In DNA form, the CDR3 reads TGTGCCAGCGTCAGTTCGAACACCGGGGAGCTGTTTTTT. This chain uses TRBV7-9 with TRBJ2-2, with D hard to call. The germline V gene has CDR1 SEHNR and CDR2 FQNEAQ (reference sequence). V shed 8 bases and J shed 0 bases, with 7 bases lying between them. The CDR3 loop spans 13 amino acids.

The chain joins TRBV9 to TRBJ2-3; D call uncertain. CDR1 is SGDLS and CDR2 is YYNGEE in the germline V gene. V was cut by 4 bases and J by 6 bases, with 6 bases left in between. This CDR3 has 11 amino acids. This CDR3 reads CASSLTDTQYF. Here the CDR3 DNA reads TGTGCCAGCAGCCTGACGGATACGCAGTATTTT.

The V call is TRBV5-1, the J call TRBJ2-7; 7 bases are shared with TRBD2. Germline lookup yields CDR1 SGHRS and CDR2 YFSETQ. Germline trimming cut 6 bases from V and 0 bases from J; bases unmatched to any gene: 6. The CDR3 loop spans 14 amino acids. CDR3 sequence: CASNLGGSSYEQYF. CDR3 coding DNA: TGCGCCAGCAATCTGGGCGGGAGCTCCTACGAGCAGTACTTC.

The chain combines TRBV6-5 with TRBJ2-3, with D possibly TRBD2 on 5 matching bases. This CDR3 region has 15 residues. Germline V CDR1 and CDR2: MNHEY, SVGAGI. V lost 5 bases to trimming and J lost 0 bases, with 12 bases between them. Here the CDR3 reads CASSRGRSSTDTQYF. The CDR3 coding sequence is TGTGCCAGCAGTCGTGGGAGAAGTAGCACAGATACGCAGTATTTT.

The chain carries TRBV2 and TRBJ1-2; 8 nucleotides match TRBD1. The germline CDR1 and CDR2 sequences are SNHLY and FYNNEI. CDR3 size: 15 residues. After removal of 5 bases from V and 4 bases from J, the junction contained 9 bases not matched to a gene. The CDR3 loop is CASSPQGGHSYGYTF. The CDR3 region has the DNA TGTGCCAGCAGTCCACAGGGGGGCCATAGCTATGGCTACACCTTC.

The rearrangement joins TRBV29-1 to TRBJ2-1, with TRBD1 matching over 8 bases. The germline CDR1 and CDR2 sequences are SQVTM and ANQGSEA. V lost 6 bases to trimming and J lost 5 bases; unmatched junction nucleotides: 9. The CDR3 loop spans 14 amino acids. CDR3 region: CSVERWTGNNEQFF. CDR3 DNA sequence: TGCAGCGTGGAGCGTTGGACAGGGAACAATGAGCAGTTCTTC.

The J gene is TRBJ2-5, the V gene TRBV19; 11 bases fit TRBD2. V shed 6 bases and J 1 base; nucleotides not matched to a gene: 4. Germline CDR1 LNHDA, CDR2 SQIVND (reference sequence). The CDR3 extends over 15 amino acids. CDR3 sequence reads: CASRETSGIQETQYF. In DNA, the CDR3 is TGTGCCAGTAGGGAGACTAGCGGGATCCAAGAGACCCAGTACTTC.

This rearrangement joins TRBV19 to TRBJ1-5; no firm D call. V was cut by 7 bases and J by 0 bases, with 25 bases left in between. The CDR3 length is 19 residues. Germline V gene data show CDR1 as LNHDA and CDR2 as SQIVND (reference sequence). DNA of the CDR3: TGTGCCAGTACCCCCGAGGAGGCGGGCCGAGGACTTAGCAATCAGCCCCAGCATTTT. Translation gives CASTPEEAGRGLSNQPQHF.

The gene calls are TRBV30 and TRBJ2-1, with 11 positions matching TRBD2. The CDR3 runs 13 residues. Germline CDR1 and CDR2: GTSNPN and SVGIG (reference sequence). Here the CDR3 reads CVGRLAGRDEQFF. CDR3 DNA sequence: TGTGTCGGAAGACTAGCGGGAAGGGATGAGCAGTTCTTC.

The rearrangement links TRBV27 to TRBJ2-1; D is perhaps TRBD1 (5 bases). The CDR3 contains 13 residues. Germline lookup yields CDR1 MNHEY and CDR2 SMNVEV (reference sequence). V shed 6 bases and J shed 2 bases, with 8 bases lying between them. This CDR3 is CASRTAPYNEQFF. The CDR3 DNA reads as TGTGCCAGCAGGACAGCCCCCTACAATGAGCAGTTCTTC.